These 4 T cell receptor beta chains originate from one sample sequenced in a study of blood T cells in healthy people across ages. Sample-barcoded 5' priming and a J-beta primer mix drove a second PCR of roughly 6 to 12 cycles. TCRdb re-called the 5' RACE reads with MiXCR, one entry per CDR3 protein. The sample has 2 million or so distinct CDR3 sequences; roughly 52% are singletons. Sequencing was done on a sample of blood. These receptor sequences come from a woman aged 35 to 49 in good health.

The J gene is TRBJ1-2, the V gene TRBV6-5; D is possibly TRBD1 (5 bases). Germline V gives CDR1 MNHEY, CDR2 SVGAGI. Trimming cost V 5 bases and J 8 bases, with 15 bases left between them. This CDR3 is built from 13 residues. CDR3 DNA sequence: TGTGCCAGCAGTCCGGTAAGGGGAGGCGGCTACACCTTC. It specifies CASSPVRGGGYTF.

This clonotype was seen a few times. The chain employs TRBV7-2 and TRBJ1-6; no clear D. V was shortened by 5 bases and J by 8 bases, with 10 bases between the two germline ends. The CDR3 is 13 amino acids. Looked up from germline, CDR1 is SGHTA and CDR2 is FQGNSA. The CDR3 nucleotides read TGTGCCAGCAGCAGGGCGCCGGATTCACCCCTCCACTTT. It specifies CASSRAPDSPLHF. Looking up the rest from reference TRBV7-2 and TRBJ1-6 gives the full variable domain: GAGVSQSPSNKVTEKGKDVELRCDPISGHTALYWYRQSLGQGLEFLIYFQGNSAPDKSGLPSDRFSAERTGGSVSTLTIQRTQQEDSAVYLCASSRAPDSPLHFGNGTRLTVT.

This clonotype was seen many times. The V call is TRBV6-5, the J call TRBJ2-5; D unclear. Germline V gives CDR1 MNHEY, CDR2 SVGAGI. This CDR3 has 12 residues. Trimming shortened V by 6 bases and J by 5 bases, and 10 bases separated the two germline ends. The CDR3 sequence: CASSQPEETQYF. CDR3 DNA sequence: TGTGCCAGCAGCCAACCTGAGGAGACCCAGTACTTC.

CDR3 in DNA: TGCAGTGCTAGATCCCCCTCTGTTCTCCCACCGATCTATGGCTACACCTTC. Translating gives CSARSPSVLPPIYGYTF. This chain joins TRBV20-1 and TRBJ1-2; unclear D gene. CDR1 is DFQATT and CDR2 is SNEGSKA in the germline V gene (reference sequence). The CDR3 is made up of 17 amino acids. V was trimmed by 2 bases and J by 4 bases, leaving 23 bases between them.